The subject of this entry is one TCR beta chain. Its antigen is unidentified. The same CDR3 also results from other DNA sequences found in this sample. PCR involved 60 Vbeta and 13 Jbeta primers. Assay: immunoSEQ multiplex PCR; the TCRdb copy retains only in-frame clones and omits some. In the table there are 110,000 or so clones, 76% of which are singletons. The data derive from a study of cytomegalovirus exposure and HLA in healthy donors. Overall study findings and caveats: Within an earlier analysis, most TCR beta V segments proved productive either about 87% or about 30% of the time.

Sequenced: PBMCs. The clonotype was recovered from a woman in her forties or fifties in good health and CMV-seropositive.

CDR3 nucleotide sequence: TGCGCCAGCAGCCTGGAGGGGCGGACAGATACGCAGTATTTT. Residues: CASSLEGRTDTQYF. The gene calls are TRBV5-1 and TRBJ2-3; D possibly corresponds to TRBD2 (6 bases). V lost 4 bases and J lost 3, with 12 bases in between. From germline, CDR1 is SGHRS and CDR2 YFSETQ. This CDR3 has 14 residues.